Below are 19 T cell receptor beta chains sequenced from a single sample in a study of identical twins. TCRdb reanalysed the 5' RACE reads using MiXCR and keeps one entry per CDR3 protein. Here the sample spans 1.5 million or so distinct CDR3 sequences, more than 30% being singletons. The sequenced material came from cord blood. The source of these receptors is a newborn girl in good health.

The rearrangement uses TRBV3-1 and TRBJ2-5; TRBD2 matches 13 bases. This CDR3 is built from 16 residues. The V gene end was trimmed by 2 bases and the J gene end by 11 bases; junction bases not matched to a gene: 11. The germline V gene encodes CDR1 LGHDT and CDR2 YNNKEL (reference sequence). Written as DNA, the CDR3 is TGTGCCAGCAGCCAAACTAGCGGGAGGGCCAGTAATGAGCAGTACTTC. It encodes CASSQTSGRASNEQYF.

About this clonotype: A much larger clone sits a single nucleotide away, making a read error possible. The gene calls are TRBV12-3 or TRBV12-4 and TRBJ2-6, with a possible D match to TRBD1 (5 bases). This CDR3 is built from 15 residues. V lost 3 bases and J 6 bases, leaving 12 bases between the germline ends. DNA of the CDR3: TGTGCCAGCAGTTTTCAAGGGGCTGAGGCCAACGTCCTGACTTTC. It translates to CASSFQGAEANVLTF.

The chain uses TRBV6-5 and TRBJ2-7; 9 bases line up with TRBD1. This CDR3 contains 12 residues. Germline trimming cut 9 bases from V and 3 bases from J; bases unmatched to any gene: 3. Germline loops: CDR1 MNHEY, CDR2 SVGAGI. The CDR3 DNA reads as TGTGCCAGTGGGGACAGGGACTACGAGCAGTACTTC. It codes for CASGDRDYEQYF.

This clonotype came up many times. The V and J genes are TRBV10-3 and TRBJ2-5; D is uncertain. Trimming removed 2 bases from V and 1 base from J, with 5 bases in between. The CDR3 is 13 residues long. Germline assignment: CDR1 ENHRY and CDR2 SYGVKD. Here the CDR3 reads CAISEEPQETQYF. Here the CDR3 DNA reads TGTGCCATCAGTGAGGAACCCCAAGAGACCCAGTACTTC.

This clonotype came up once. The chain links TRBV5-1 to TRBJ2-1, with 10 nucleotides matching TRBD2. V lost 5 bases to trimming and J lost 0 bases; unmatched junction nucleotides: 5. The CDR3 spans 16 residues. Germline lookup yields CDR1 SGHRS and CDR2 YFSETQ. The DNA for the CDR3 is TGCGCCAGCAGACGGGCTAGCGGGGGCTCCTACAATGAGCAGTTCTTC. Residues: CASRRASGGSYNEQFF.

This clonotype was seen at least ten times. The chain combines TRBV20-1 with TRBJ2-3; a possible D gene is TRBD2 (6 bases). The CDR3 runs to 17 residues. V shed 1 base and J shed 2 bases, with 19 bases lying between them. Germline V lookup: CDR1 DFQATT, CDR2 SNEGSKA (reference sequence). The CDR3 region is CSARVPPGTHHTDTQYF. The DNA of the CDR3 is TGCAGTGCTAGAGTACCCCCCGGGACTCATCACACAGATACGCAGTATTTT.

For this clonotype: The junction departs from the called germline gene at one end, perhaps through a read error. This chain uses TRBV4-2 with TRBJ2-6, with 10 bases aligning to TRBD1. The length of the CDR3 is 19 residues. The V gene's germline CDR1 is LGHNA and CDR2 YNFKEQ. The CDR3 nucleotides read TGTGCCGGCAGCCACCCCCCGGGACAGGGGCTAGGTGGGGCCAACGTCCTGACTTTC. Translated: CAGSHPPGQGLGGANVLTF.

This clonotype was seen only a few times. V usage is TRBV7-2 and J usage is TRBJ1-4; 9 bases align to TRBD1. The CDR3 is 14 residues long. V lost 5 bases, J lost 7 bases, and 5 bases stayed unmatched. Per the germline V gene, CDR1 is SGHTA and CDR2 is FQGNSA. The CDR3: CASSPQGAVEKLFF. DNA for the CDR3: TGTGCCAGCAGCCCACAGGGGGCGGTTGAAAAACTGTTTTTT. Using reference TRBV7-2 and TRBJ1-4 for the parts outside the CDR3, the full variable domain is GAGVSQSPSNKVTEKGKDVELRCDPISGHTALYWYRQSLGQGLEFLIYFQGNSAPDKSGLPSDRFSAERTGGSVSTLTIQRTQQEDSAVYLCASSPQGAVEKLFFGSGTQLSVL.

The gene calls are TRBV4-2 and TRBJ2-7; the D gene is possibly TRBD2 (6 bases). Germline V lookup: CDR1 LGHNA, CDR2 YNFKEQ. The CDR3 length is 15 residues. With 0 bases removed from V and 2 bases from J, the gap between germline ends came to 11 bases. Here the CDR3 DNA reads TGTGCCAGCAGCCAAGAGAGGGTAGCGGCCTACGAGCAGTACTTC. Amino acids: CASSQERVAAYEQYF.

The chain recombines TRBV6-1 with TRBJ2-5; 9 bases agree with TRBD2. Trimming took 0 bases from V and 2 from J; bases not matched to a gene: 4. The CDR3 extends over 16 amino acids. The germline V gene has CDR1 MNHNS and CDR2 SASEGT. The CDR3 nucleotides read TGTGCCAGCAGTGAAGCTAGCGGGGGAATACAAGAGACCCAGTACTTC. It encodes CASSEASGGIQETQYF.

This clonotype was detected only a few times. This chain connects TRBV14 to TRBJ2-1; 9 bases match TRBD2. V shed 4 bases and J 3 bases; nucleotides not matched to a gene: 10. This CDR3 comprises 17 residues. Germline CDR1 and CDR2: SGHDN and FVKESK. DNA of the CDR3: TGTGCCAGCAGCCCAAACTGGCGCGGGAGGGTCTACAATGAGCAGTTCTTC. Translating gives CASSPNWRGRVYNEQFF.

This clonotype turned up a few times. This chain joins TRBV28 and TRBJ1-4; D is unresolved. CDR1 is MDHEN and CDR2 is SYDVKM in the germline V gene. This CDR3 is 14 amino acids long. V dropped 7 bases and J dropped 8 bases, with 17 bases sitting between them. The CDR3 is CASTSFGVGEKLFF. CDR3 in DNA: TGTGCCAGCACCAGCTTTGGGGTGGGGGAAAAACTGTTTTTT.

This clonotype was counted only a few times. This chain uses TRBV2 with TRBJ2-3, with 8 bases lining up with TRBD1. Germline CDR1 reads SNHLY; CDR2 reads FYNNEI. Trimming cost V 6 bases and J 5 bases; bases outside gene matches: 7. The CDR3 has 14 residues. CDR3 in amino acids: CASRWTGIGDTQYF. The CDR3 region has the DNA TGTGCCAGCAGGTGGACAGGGATAGGAGATACGCAGTATTTT. Filled out from reference TRBV2 and TRBJ2-3, the complete variable domain reads EPEVTQTPSHQVTQMGQEVILRCVPISNHLYFYWYRQILGQKVEFLVSFYNNEISEKSEIFDDQFSVERPDGSNFTLKIRSTKLEDSAMYFCASRWTGIGDTQYFGPGTRLTVL.

The chain links TRBV6-1 to TRBJ2-3; a weak D match, TRBD1 (6 bases). CDR3 length: 17 residues. Per germline, CDR1 MNHNS and CDR2 SASEGT. V dropped 3 bases and J dropped 0 bases, with 16 bases sitting between them. The CDR3: CASSDTRTVRSTDTQYF. DNA for the CDR3: TGTGCCAGCAGTGATACCCGGACAGTGAGAAGCACAGATACGCAGTATTTT.

This chain connects TRBV6-2 or TRBV6-3 to TRBJ2-3; D gene ambiguous. Germline V CDR1 and CDR2: MNHEY, SVGEGT. The CDR3 sequence is 15 residues long. V lost 1 base and J 3 bases, leaving 11 bases between the germline ends. CDR3 in DNA: TGTGCCAGCAGTTACTTTGGGCCGGCGACAGATACGCAGTATTTT. This gives the protein CASSYFGPATDTQYF.

V and J are TRBV5-4 and TRBJ2-1, with no clear D. Germline CDR1 is SGHNT and CDR2 is YYREEE (reference sequence). The CDR3 covers 12 residues. The V gene lost 2 bases and the J gene lost 8 bases, with 8 bases spanning the gap. CDR3 sequence reads: CASSFSWDEQFF. The CDR3 nucleotides are TGTGCCAGCAGCTTTTCATGGGATGAGCAGTTCTTC.

The rearrangement links TRBV3-1 to TRBJ2-3, with D hard to call. V dropped 1 base and J dropped 6 bases, with 11 bases sitting between them. Germline V gene sequence: CDR1 LGHDT, CDR2 YNNKEL (reference sequence). The CDR3 sequence is 14 residues long. The CDR3 DNA sequence: TGTGCCAGCAGCCAAGGGGGAAAAAGGGATACGCAGTATTTT. This gives the protein CASSQGGKRDTQYF.

The V and J genes are TRBV12-3 or TRBV12-4 and TRBJ1-1; perhaps TRBD1 as D (6 bases). The CDR3 totals 13 residues. V lost 7 bases to trimming and J lost 3 bases, with 12 bases between them. The CDR3 spells CASTYYRDTEAFF. The CDR3 coding sequence is TGTGCCAGCACCTACTACAGGGACACTGAAGCTTTCTTT.

The chain recombines TRBV28 with TRBJ2-3, with TRBD2 matching 13 bases. The V gene's germline CDR1 is MDHEN and CDR2 SYDVKM. J gave up 2 bases and V 8 bases, and 16 bases lay outside the gene matches. This CDR3 has 19 amino acids. The CDR3 DNA is TGTGCCAGCTGCCAAACTAGCGGGGGGGCTCGATTCTTCACAGATACGCAGTATTTT. This translates into CASCQTSGGARFFTDTQYF.